This TCR beta chain was obtained from a study of T cells and Merkel cell carcinoma outcomes (dated by TCRdb to between 2020 and 2021). About the full investigation: The study examined the tumor T-cell repertoire together with T-cell density as predictors of clinical outcome in patients with Merkel cell carcinoma.

Counted from cysteine to phenylalanine, this CDR3 has 17 amino acids. Kept here is only the CDR3 DNA, which spans 51 bases and is read in frame from base 1. Trimming removed 6 bases from V and 0 bases from J; the gene matches leave 9 bases unexplained. From a lookup of the germline V gene, CDR1 and CDR2 are SGHVT and SQSDAQ. Overall study outcomes, separate from this receptor: T-cell repertoire features combined with T-cell density were reported to predict clinical outcomes in Merkel cell carcinoma patients.

The samples were taken from patients with Merkel cell carcinoma. Details on this clone: This clone's antigen is unknown. Qualities for individual bases were not recorded, and no much larger clone is one base off.

The protocol used for the library was the immunoSEQ multiplex PCR assay. TCRdb stores this immuneACCESS table with in-frame sequences only. Part of the clones is absent; in the studies checked, under half of the shortfall reflects unresolved V genes, and no reason is known for the rest. In this sample the table shows 15,000 to 25,000 clones, over 75% of which occur a single time. The ten largest make up 3% to 3.5% of the sample. The source of this sequence is a human donor with Merkel cell carcinoma. The specimen was tumor tissue from Merkel cell carcinoma. The sequence joins TRBV7-4 to TRBJ1-4; the junction holds 8 bases that match TRBD1. In nucleotide form, the sequence is TGTGCCAGCAGGGTGATCTGGACAGGGTCAACTAATGAAAAACTGTTTTTT. Protein translation: CASRVIWTGSTNEKLFF.